These 20 T cell receptor beta chains were all obtained from the same sample, sequenced in a study of cytomegalovirus exposure and HLA in healthy donors. Use of 60 Vbeta and 13 Jbeta primers characterized the PCR. Profiling relied on immunoSEQ multiplex PCR, and the TCRdb table lists in-frame clones only, not all of them. The data show some 70,000 clones, about 81% seen once. Sequences were obtained from PBMCs. The receptors derive from a human donor in good health.

The chain's CDR3 is CASSSGTNNQPQHF. The DNA of the CDR3 is TGTGCCAGCAGCTCCGGGACTAATAATCAGCCCCAGCATTTT. V and J are TRBV9 and TRBJ1-5; D is perhaps TRBD1 (5 bases). Trimming pared 4 bases from V and 4 bases from J, leaving 12 bases between. This CDR3 is 14 amino acids long. From germline, CDR1 is SGDLS and CDR2 YYNGEE.

The chain recombines TRBV7-2 with TRBJ1-6; tentatively, D is TRBD1 (6 bases). CDR3 length: 16 residues. V lost 2 bases to trimming and J lost 4 bases, with 12 bases between them. Germline lookup yields CDR1 SGHTA and CDR2 FQGNSA. The DNA for the CDR3 is TGTGCCAGCAGCTTACCTAGACAGGATTATAATTCACCCCTCCACTTT. Translated: CASSLPRQDYNSPLHF.

This clone appeared once. The chain employs TRBV30 and TRBJ2-5, with a tentative D call TRBD1 (8 bases). V lost 4 bases, J lost 5 bases, and 20 bases lay in between. Germline-derived CDR1 and CDR2 are GTSNPN and SVGIG (reference sequence). There are 15 residues in the CDR3. CDR3 DNA: TGTGCCTGGAACGAAGGACAGGGAGGGGATGAGACCCAGTACTTC. Translated, it gives CAWNEGQGGDETQYF. Combining the CDR3 with reference TRBV30 and TRBJ2-5 gives the whole variable domain SQTIHQWPATLVQPVGSPLSLECTVEGTSNPNLYWYRQAAGRGLQLLFYSVGIGQISSEVPQNLSASRPQDRQFILSSKKLLLSDSGFYLCAWNEGQGGDETQYFGPGTRLLVL.

The chain links TRBV29-1 to TRBJ2-1, with 13 positions matching TRBD2. J lost 8 bases, V lost 1 base, and 2 bases had no gene match. The length of the CDR3 is 14 residues. CDR1 and CDR2 (germline): SQVTM, ANQGSEA. CDR3 DNA: TGCAGCGTTGAAGGGGGGACTAGCGGGGATGAGCAGTTCTTC. Protein product: CSVEGGTSGDEQFF.

The rearrangement links TRBV7-2 to TRBJ2-4, with TRBD2 matching over 12 bases. The CDR3 length is 14 residues. Germline loops: CDR1 SGHTA, CDR2 FQGNSA. Trimming removed 5 bases from V and 11 bases from J; junction bases left unmatched: 7. CDR3 coding DNA: TGTGCCAGCAGCCCTTCTAGCGGGGGGGTGGTTCAGTACTTC. Translated, it gives CASSPSSGGVVQYF.

The chain links TRBV19 to TRBJ1-3; 11 nucleotides agree with TRBD1. Germline lookup yields CDR1 LNHDA and CDR2 SQIVND (reference sequence). The junction had 1 base not matched to a gene; V was cut back by 3 bases and J by 0 bases. The CDR3 is 16 residues long. The CDR3 here is CASSMGTGGSGNTIYF. CDR3 nucleotide sequence: TGTGCCAGTAGTATGGGGACAGGGGGCTCTGGAAACACCATATATTTT. Full variable domain (outside the CDR3, taken from reference TRBV19 and TRBJ1-3): DGGITQSPKYLFRKEGQNVTLSCEQNLNHDAMYWYRQDPGQGLRLIYYSQIVNDFQKGDIAEGYSVSREKKESFPLTVTSAQKNPTAFYLCASSMGTGGSGNTIYFGEGSWLTVV.

The chain carries TRBV11-2 and TRBJ1-4; no clear D. There are 14 residues in the CDR3. Trimming shortened V by 6 bases and J by 5 bases, and 13 bases separated the two germline ends. Germline V gene sequence: CDR1 SGHAT, CDR2 FQNNGV. The CDR3 DNA reads as TGTGCCAGCAGTTCACTATATCGCAATGAAAAACTGTTTTTT. It codes for CASSSLYRNEKLFF.

This clone was counted a few times. The V gene is TRBV29-1, the J gene TRBJ1-1; a weak D match, TRBD1 (6 bases). The V gene lost 6 bases and the J gene lost 0 bases, with 11 bases spanning the gap. Germline assignment: CDR1 SQVTM and CDR2 ANQGSEA. The CDR3 is made up of 13 amino acids. This CDR3 reads CSVETGMNTEAFF. The DNA for the CDR3 is TGCAGCGTAGAAACAGGGATGAACACTGAAGCTTTCTTT.

The genes are TRBV29-1 and TRBJ2-6; D ambiguous. The V gene's germline CDR1 is SQVTM and CDR2 ANQGSEA. Trimming shortened V by 6 bases and J by 3 bases, and 6 bases separated the two germline ends. The CDR3 has 12 residues. CDR3 residues: CSVRFGANVLTF. In DNA, the CDR3 is TGCAGCGTCCGGTTTGGGGCCAACGTCCTGACTTTC.

This clone was counted between two and nine times. The genes are TRBV19 and TRBJ2-1; TRBD2 agrees at 9 bases. CDR1 is LNHDA and CDR2 is SQIVND in the germline V gene (reference sequence). The CDR3 covers 16 residues. Trimming removed 3 bases from V and 3 bases from J; junction bases left unmatched: 6. CDR3 region: CASSMAGRGGYNEQFF. Here the CDR3 DNA reads TGTGCCAGTAGTATGGCTGGGCGGGGGGGCTACAATGAGCAGTTCTTC.

The chain carries TRBV6-5 and TRBJ1-2; TRBD1 matches at 9 bases. V dropped 0 bases and J dropped 8; count of bases not matched to a gene: 7. CDR3 length: 15 residues. Germline V lookup: CDR1 MNHEY, CDR2 SVGAGI. Written as DNA, the CDR3 is TGTGCCAGCAGTTACTCCCGGGACAGGGAGATAGGCTACACCTTC. It translates to CASSYSRDREIGYTF.

The CDR3 sequence is CASSLFSVATNEKLFF. CDR3 sequence (DNA): TGTGCCAGCAGCTTATTTAGCGTCGCAACTAATGAAAAACTGTTTTTT. This chain joins TRBV7-6 and TRBJ1-4; D remains ambiguous. Trimming took off 2 bases at V and 0 bases at J, with 10 bases between the two ends. The CDR3 contains 16 residues. The germline V gene has CDR1 SGHVS and CDR2 FNYEAQ.

The chain recombines TRBV18 with TRBJ1-5, with a tentative D call TRBD1 (5 bases). The germline V gene has CDR1 KGHSH and CDR2 LQKENI. The length of the CDR3 is 13 residues. V was cut by 5 bases and J by 3 bases, with 8 bases left in between. The CDR3, as DNA: TGTGCCAGCTCAGGACAAACCAATCAGCCCCAGCATTTT. This sequence encodes CASSGQTNQPQHF.

This clone has only a few counts. The rearrangement uses TRBV5-1 and TRBJ2-4; possible D gene TRBD2, 7 bases. The CDR3 totals 16 residues. Trimming pared 0 bases from V and 0 bases from J, leaving 10 bases between. Germline lookup yields CDR1 SGHRS and CDR2 YFSETQ. The CDR3 region is CASSLDGGLAKNIQYF. CDR3 sequence (DNA): TGCGCCAGCAGCTTGGACGGGGGGCTAGCCAAAAACATTCAGTACTTC.

This chain uses TRBV4-3 with TRBJ2-1; 9 bases agree with TRBD2. V dropped 0 bases and J dropped 10; count of bases not matched to a gene: 10. The CDR3 extends over 16 amino acids. Germline assignment: CDR1 LGHNA and CDR2 YSLEER. The CDR3 loop reads CASSQEGGGGAEEQFF. The CDR3 DNA reads as TGCGCCAGCAGCCAAGAGGGTGGCGGGGGGGCCGAAGAGCAGTTCTTC.

CDR3 bases: TGCGCCAGCAGGTCCACCGGGGGGGCTCACCAAGAGACCCAGTACTTC. Encoded protein: CASRSTGGAHQETQYF. The V gene is TRBV10-2, the J gene TRBJ2-5, with TRBD2 matching 8 bases. CDR3 length: 16 amino acids. V trimming: 6 bases; J trimming: 0 bases; junction bases outside the gene matches: 9. Germline V CDR1 and CDR2: WSHSY, SAAADI.

The genes are TRBV6-5 and TRBJ1-4, with unresolved D. In germline, CDR1 is MNHEY, CDR2 SVGAGI. There are 15 residues in the CDR3. V was clipped by 3 bases and J by 0 bases, with 8 bases between them. The DNA for the CDR3 is TGTGCCAGCAGTTATATGGCAGCAACTAATGAAAAACTGTTTTTT. It encodes CASSYMAATNEKLFF.

The chain joins TRBV9 to TRBJ1-3; perhaps TRBD1 as D (6 bases). The CDR3 has 16 amino acids. The V gene's germline CDR1 is SGDLS and CDR2 YYNGEE. Trimming took 0 bases from V and 1 from J, leaving 11 bases between them. The CDR3 bases are TGTGCCAGCAGCGTAGACAGGGTACGGTCTGGAAACACCATATATTTT. It codes for CASSVDRVRSGNTIYF.

The rearrangement uses TRBV28 and TRBJ1-5, with a possible D match to TRBD1 (5 bases). Germline CDR1 reads MDHEN; CDR2 reads SYDVKM. The CDR3 runs 13 residues. With 8 bases removed from V and 11 bases from J, the gap between germline ends came to 19 bases. CDR3 in amino acids: CASSDDSLGSQHF. For the CDR3, the DNA is TGTGCCAGCTCTGACGACAGTCTGGGTTCCCAGCATTTT.

This clone was observed a single time. The chain has TRBV12-5 and TRBJ2-1; TRBD2 might be the D (6 bases). Trimming took off 2 bases at V and 0 bases at J, with 14 bases between the two ends. Germline V CDR1 and CDR2: LGHNT, FRNRAP. This CDR3 comprises 17 residues. CDR3 sequence (DNA): TGTGCTAGTGGTTTGTTGGAGGGGTCGAGCTCCTACAATGAGCAGTTCTTC. This gives the protein CASGLLEGSSSYNEQFF.